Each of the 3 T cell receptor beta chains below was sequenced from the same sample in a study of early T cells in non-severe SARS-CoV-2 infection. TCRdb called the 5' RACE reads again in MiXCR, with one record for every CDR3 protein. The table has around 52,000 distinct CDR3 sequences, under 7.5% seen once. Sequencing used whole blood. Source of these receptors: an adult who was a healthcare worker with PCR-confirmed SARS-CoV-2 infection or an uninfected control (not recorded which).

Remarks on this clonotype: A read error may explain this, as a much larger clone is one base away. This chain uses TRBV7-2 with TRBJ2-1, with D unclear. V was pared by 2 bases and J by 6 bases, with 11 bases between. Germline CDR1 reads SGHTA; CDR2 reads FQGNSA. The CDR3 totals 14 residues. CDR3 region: CASSLLLSLNEQFF. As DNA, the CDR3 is TGTGCCAGCAGCTTATTACTCAGCCTCAATGAGCAGTTCTTC.

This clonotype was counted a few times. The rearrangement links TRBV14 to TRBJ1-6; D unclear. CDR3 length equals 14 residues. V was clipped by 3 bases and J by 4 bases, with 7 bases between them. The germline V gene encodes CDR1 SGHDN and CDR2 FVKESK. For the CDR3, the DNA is TGTGCCAGCAGCCAGGGGTTATATAATTCACCCCTCCACTTT. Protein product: CASSQGLYNSPLHF.

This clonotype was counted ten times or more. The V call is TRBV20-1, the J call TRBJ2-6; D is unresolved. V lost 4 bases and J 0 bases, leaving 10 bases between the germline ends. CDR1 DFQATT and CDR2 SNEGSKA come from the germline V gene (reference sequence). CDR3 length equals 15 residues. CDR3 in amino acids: CSAIVRHSGANVLTF. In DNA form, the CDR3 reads TGCAGTGCTATTGTCAGGCACTCTGGGGCCAACGTCCTGACTTTC.